This note documents a single TCR beta chain sequence. In the authors' methods: The authors estimated nucleated cell counts from reference gene primer amplification. Profiling relied on immunoSEQ multiplex PCR, and the TCRdb table lists in-frame clones only, not all of them. The V and J calls and clone size come from that table; D and trimming were worked out from the DNA. The sample includes tens of thousands of clones, 80% to 90% of them seen just once. CDR3 length: 13 amino acids. CDR1 KGHDR and CDR2 SFDVKD come from the germline V gene. V lost 4 bases to trimming and J lost 3 bases; unmatched junction nucleotides: 2. This sample is drawn from a study of blood T cell repertoires in COVID-19. In the study overall: Samples representing acute and convalescent COVID-19 were sourced from the United States, Italy and Spain. PBMCs, B-cell-depleted T cells, or T cells provided the cDNA or gDNA that made up the material.

The sequence derives from a woman aged 70 to 79 with active COVID-19. Sequencing used peripheral blood. V gene TRBV24-1 combines with J gene TRBJ2-7; 7 positions match TRBD1. CDR3 DNA sequence: TGTGCCACCAGTGAACAGGGGAACTACGAGCAGTACTTC. Protein product: CATSEQGNYEQYF.